Shown below are 26 T cell receptor beta chains from a single sample sequenced in a study of cytomegalovirus exposure and HLA in healthy donors listed by TCRdb under 2017. Library prep was done by the immunoSEQ multiplex PCR assay. The multiplex PCR relied on a mix of 60 forward primers for TCR Vbeta segments and 13 reverse primers for TCR Jbeta segments. The clones in this table, taken by TCRdb from immuneACCESS, are in-frame only. Not every clone is retained; where verified, under half of the shortfall comes from an unresolved V gene, and the cause of the rest is unknown. The sample table shows fewer than 150,000 clones, and about 76% are seen once. The ten most abundant clones make up approximately 4% of the sample. Sequenced input: PBMCs. These receptors all come from a young man in good health and CMV-seronegative.

The chain uses TRBV6-4 and TRBJ2-1; possibly TRBD2 for D (5 bases). CDR1 MRHNA and CDR2 SNTAGT come from the germline V gene. The CDR3 extends over 15 amino acids. The V end was cut by 5 bases, the J end by 7 bases, with 18 bases between. The CDR3 nucleotides read TGTGCCAGCAGTAAAGAGGGCCTTTTAAGGAATGAGCAGTTCTTC. Protein: CASSKEGLLRNEQFF.

The chain couples TRBV6-6 to TRBJ2-3, with D maybe TRBD1 (5 bases). There are 15 residues in the CDR3. Germline-derived CDR1 and CDR2 are MNHNY and SVGAGI (reference sequence). V dropped 6 bases and J dropped 4 bases, with 17 bases sitting between them. The DNA of the CDR3 is TGTGCCAGCAGGATATCAGGGAATCGCGCAGATACGCAGTATTTT. It specifies CASRISGNRADTQYF.

The chain employs TRBV2 and TRBJ2-1, with 8 bases lining up with TRBD2. This CDR3 comprises 18 residues. With 1 base clipped from V and 0 bases from J, the junction kept 8 bases outside the gene matches. From germline, CDR1 is SNHLY and CDR2 FYNNEI. The CDR3 bases are TGTGCCAGCAGTGAAGGACTAGCGCGCACAAGCTCCTACAATGAGCAGTTCTTC. It is translated as CASSEGLARTSSYNEQFF.

V usage is TRBV27 and J usage is TRBJ2-1, with 9 bases lining up with TRBD2. CDR3 length: 16 amino acids. V lost 8 bases to trimming and J lost 6 bases; unmatched junction nucleotides: 14. The V gene's germline CDR1 is MNHEY and CDR2 SMNVEV (reference sequence). Here the CDR3 DNA reads TGTGCCAGCCTCACTCGGCGGGAGGGCCTGGGCAATGAGCAGTTCTTC. Protein product: CASLTRREGLGNEQFF.

The V call is TRBV7-9, the J call TRBJ2-7; TRBD1 agrees at 8 bases. Looked up from germline, CDR1 is SEHNR and CDR2 is FQNEAQ (reference sequence). CDR3 size: 12 residues. With 6 bases clipped from V and 4 bases from J, the junction kept 2 bases outside the gene matches. CDR3 protein: CASSRTGYEQYF. CDR3 in DNA: TGTGCCAGCAGTCGGACAGGGTACGAGCAGTACTTC. Full variable domain (rest looked up from reference TRBV7-9 and TRBJ2-7): DTGVSQNPRHKITKRGQNVTFRCDPISEHNRLYWYRQTLGQGPEFLTYFQNEAQLEKSRLLSDRFSAERPKGSFSTLEIQRTEQGDSAMYLCASSRTGYEQYFGPGTRLTVT.

The chain carries TRBV10-1 and TRBJ1-2; 7 bases agree with TRBD1. Trimming took 10 bases from V and 8 from J; bases not matched to a gene: 19. CDR3 length: 15 amino acids. CDR1 is WNHNN and CDR2 is SYGVQD in the germline V gene (reference sequence). The CDR3: CANPEEGTDWGGYTF. The CDR3 coding sequence is TGCGCCAACCCCGAGGAAGGGACAGACTGGGGGGGCTACACCTTC.

V gene TRBV19 combines with J gene TRBJ2-3; TRBD2 might be the D (6 bases). Germline V gives CDR1 LNHDA, CDR2 SQIVND (reference sequence). The CDR3 is made up of 16 amino acids. Trimming took off 5 bases at V and 2 bases at J, with 17 bases between the two ends. CDR3: CASSFGSRYDTDTQYF. In DNA, the CDR3 is TGTGCCAGTAGTTTCGGGAGCCGGTATGACACAGATACGCAGTATTTT.

This clone has only a few counts. The chain is built from TRBV30 and TRBJ2-3, with TRBD2 matching over 7 bases. The V segment lost 0 bases and the J segment 9 bases; nucleotides outside the gene matches: 6. The CDR3 is 13 residues long. Per germline, CDR1 GTSNPN and CDR2 SVGIG (reference sequence). CDR3 region: CAWSVRWRETQYF. The CDR3 DNA follows: TGTGCCTGGAGTGTACGTTGGCGGGAGACGCAGTATTTT.

The chain uses TRBV14 and TRBJ1-5; TRBD1 aligns across 7 bases. The ends lost 4 bases at V and 3 bases at J; junction bases unmatched: 9. Germline lookup yields CDR1 SGHDN and CDR2 FVKESK. The CDR3 is made up of 16 amino acids. CDR3 nucleotide sequence: TGTGCCAGCAGCCCCTCTAGGACAGGCTTCAATCAGCCCCAGCATTTT. Encoded protein: CASSPSRTGFNQPQHF.

This clone was seen more than once but under ten times. V is TRBV6-1 and J is TRBJ1-3; D is unresolved. Trimming stripped 1 base from V and 4 bases from J, with 5 bases between. The V gene's germline CDR1 is MNHNS and CDR2 SASEGT. This CDR3 is 13 amino acids long. DNA of the CDR3: TGTGCCAGCAGTGAAGTGAGGGGAAACACCATATATTTT. As protein: CASSEVRGNTIYF.

This chain uses TRBV21-1 with TRBJ1-1. TRBV21-1 counts as a pseudogene. CDR3 length equals 16 residues. The CDR3 loop reads CASSKSGGLMNTEAFF. The CDR3 DNA reads TGTGCCAGCAGCAAATCGGGGGGGCTCATGAACACTGAAGCTTTCTTT.

CDR3: CHQGNRANEKLFF. The CDR3 bases are TGTCATCAGGGTAATAGGGCTAATGAAAAACTGTTTTTT. J is TRBJ1-4 and V is TRBV11-2; weak D call: TRBD1 (5 bases). Per the germline V gene, CDR1 is SGHAT and CDR2 is FQNNGV. CDR3 length: 13 amino acids. Filled out from reference TRBV11-2 and TRBJ1-4, the complete variable domain reads EAGVAQSPRYKIIEKRQSVAFWCNPISGHATLYWYQQILGQGPKLLIQFQNNGVVDDSQLPKDRFSAERLKGVDSTLKIQPAKLEDSAVYLCHQGNRANEKLFFGSGTQLSVL.

The chain couples TRBV4-1 to TRBJ2-7; 7 nucleotides align to TRBD2. This CDR3 has 15 residues. V shed 3 bases, J shed 2 bases, and the junction held 7 bases outside the gene matches. CDR1 and CDR2 from the germline V gene are MGHRA and YSYEKL. CDR3 in amino acids: CASSHGGDGTYEQYF. CDR3 bases: TGCGCCAGCAGCCATGGGGGGGACGGAACCTACGAGCAGTACTTC.

This chain connects TRBV6-5 to TRBJ1-1; 7 positions agree with TRBD1. The ends lost 2 bases at V and 0 bases at J; junction bases unmatched: 6. The CDR3 consists of 16 residues. CDR1 is MNHEY, CDR2 SVGAGI, per germline. The CDR3 is CASSYTTGLVNTEAFF. In DNA form, the CDR3 reads TGTGCCAGCAGTTACACGACAGGGTTGGTGAACACTGAAGCTTTCTTT.

The gene calls are TRBV18 and TRBJ1-6; no definite D call. CDR3 size: 15 residues. Trimming took off 4 bases at V and 6 bases at J, with 13 bases between the two ends. CDR1 and CDR2 (germline): KGHSH, LQKENI. The CDR3 DNA reads as TGTGCCAGCTCACTGAACAACGCAGTTAATTCACCCCTCCACTTT. Residues: CASSLNNAVNSPLHF.

The chain joins TRBV19 to TRBJ2-7; 9 bases are a match to TRBD1. The CDR3 sequence is 11 residues long. Losses at the gene ends were 8 bases for V and 6 bases for J; bases not matched to a gene: 2. Germline CDR1 and CDR2: LNHDA and SQIVND (reference sequence). The CDR3 coding sequence is TGTGCCAGTGGGACAGGGCGCGAGCAGTACTTC. It codes for CASGTGREQYF.

The V gene is TRBV29-1, the J gene TRBJ1-1, with D perhaps TRBD1 (6 bases). Germline lookup yields CDR1 SQVTM and CDR2 ANQGSEA. Between the trimmed V and J ends, which lost 7 bases and 5 bases, there was a span of 8 bases. The CDR3 contains 10 residues. This chain's CDR3 is CSGGTTEAFF. The CDR3 DNA sequence: TGCAGCGGTGGGACAACTGAAGCTTTCTTT.

In the case of this clone: Other DNA variants within this sample encode the same CDR3. The chain joins TRBV20-1 to TRBJ1-2, with a possible D match to TRBD1 (6 bases). The ends were cut back, 5 bases at V and 8 bases at J, with 12 bases in the middle. Germline values: CDR1 DFQATT, CDR2 SNEGSKA (reference sequence). The CDR3 runs 11 residues. In DNA, the CDR3 is TGCAGTGCTTCGACAGGCAGCGGCTACACCTTC. It translates to CSASTGSGYTF.

This clone was seen a single time. V usage is TRBV16 and J usage is TRBJ1-4, with D maybe TRBD1 (6 bases). The length of the CDR3 is 16 residues. The germline V and J ends were trimmed by 0 bases and 0 bases, with 8 bases remaining between them. Germline V lookup: CDR1 KGHSY, CDR2 FQNENV. CDR3 amino acids: CASSQSAGATNEKLFF. The CDR3 bases are TGTGCCAGCAGCCAATCGGCAGGGGCAACTAATGAAAAACTGTTTTTT.

Here the CDR3 DNA reads TGTGCCAGCAGCTTGATGCGAAATGAAAAACTGTTTTTT. This codes for CASSLMRNEKLFF. The V gene is TRBV5-8, the J gene TRBJ1-4; D remains ambiguous. Trimming took off 1 base at V and 5 bases at J, with 6 bases between the two ends. Germline CDR1 reads SGHTS; CDR2 reads YDEGEE. This CDR3 region has 13 residues.

The chain has TRBV30 and TRBJ2-1; 11 bases fit TRBD2. The germline CDR1 and CDR2 sequences are GTSNPN and SVGIG (reference sequence). The CDR3 contains 13 residues. V shed 3 bases and J 6 bases; nucleotides not matched to a gene: 1. This CDR3 reads CAWRLAGGNEQFF. The CDR3 DNA follows: TGTGCCTGGAGGCTAGCGGGAGGCAATGAGCAGTTCTTC. The entire variable domain, with the rest obtained from reference TRBV30 and TRBJ2-1, is as follows: SQTIHQWPATLVQPVGSPLSLECTVEGTSNPNLYWYRQAAGRGLQLLFYSVGIGQISSEVPQNLSASRPQDRQFILSSKKLLLSDSGFYLCAWRLAGGNEQFFGPGTRLTVL.

This clone was detected a few times. The CDR3 loop reads CASSSADLAGGDLWSPLHF. The CDR3 DNA reads as TGTGCCAGCAGCTCGGCAGACCTAGCAGGGGGCGATCTATGGTCACCCCTCCACTTT. The chain is built from TRBV7-8 and TRBJ1-6, with 8 bases identical to TRBD1. V gave up 4 bases and J gave up 10 bases; unmatched junction bases: 21. Germline V CDR1 and CDR2: SGHVS, FQNEAQ. The CDR3 has 19 amino acids.

In this sample, this clone turned up a few times. The genes are TRBV9 and TRBJ1-1; possible D gene TRBD1, 6 bases. With 5 bases removed from V and 1 base from J, the gap between germline ends came to 12 bases. From germline, CDR1 is SGDLS and CDR2 YYNGEE. This CDR3 region has 14 residues. The CDR3 region has the DNA TGTGCCAGCAGTGAGGGACACCCGAACACTGAAGCTTTCTTT. This codes for CASSEGHPNTEAFF.

The chain employs TRBV2 and TRBJ2-7; 7 bases match TRBD1. This CDR3 spans 13 amino acids. Germline trimming cut 6 bases from V and 9 bases from J; bases unmatched to any gene: 11. Germline CDR1 and CDR2: SNHLY and FYNNEI. CDR3 nucleotide sequence: TGTGCCAGCAGAGGGGGCGCACCGACGCGGCAGTACTTC. Its protein product is CASRGGAPTRQYF.

Worth noting for this clone: At one boundary the junction diverges from the germline segment, which might be a read error. The gene calls are TRBV7-7 and TRBJ2-5; 12 nucleotides agree with TRBD2. Germline CDR1 reads SSHAT; CDR2 reads FNYEAQ (reference sequence). The CDR3 is made up of 15 amino acids. In nucleotides, the CDR3 is TGTGCCAGCAGCCTAGCGGGAGGGTACCAAGAGACCCAGTACTTC. Translating it yields CASSLAGGYQETQYF.

This clone was observed a few times. The chain joins TRBV6-6 to TRBJ1-2; tentative D call: TRBD1 (6 bases). This CDR3 is 14 amino acids long. CDR1 and CDR2 (germline): MNHNY, SVGAGI (reference sequence). V lost 2 bases and J 0 bases, leaving 7 bases between the germline ends. The CDR3, as DNA: TGTGCCAGCAGTTACGGACAGCCTAACTATGGCTACACCTTC. Encoded protein: CASSYGQPNYGYTF.